A single sample is the source of the 10 T cell receptor beta chains below, sequenced in a study of cytomegalovirus exposure and HLA in healthy donors. The study ran its PCR with 60 Vbeta and 13 Jbeta primers. TCRdb keeps only in-frame clones here, not all; method: immunoSEQ multiplex PCR. The data contain more than 130,000 clones, 73% of them singletons. The sample was PBMCs. These TCRs come from a human donor in good health.

About this clone itself: The sample has other DNA sequences that encode this CDR3 too. The rearrangement uses TRBV18 and TRBJ1-1; possible D gene TRBD1, 5 bases. Germline V lookup: CDR1 KGHSH, CDR2 LQKENI. The V gene lost 1 base and the J gene lost 5 bases, with 8 bases spanning the gap. The CDR3 is made up of 13 amino acids. CDR3 residues: CASSPQGNTEAFF. The CDR3 DNA follows: TGTGCCAGCTCACCACAGGGGAATACTGAAGCTTTCTTT.

This clone has only a few counts. V is TRBV5-1 and J is TRBJ2-7, with 10 bases matching TRBD1. The CDR3 extends over 16 amino acids. Losses at the gene ends were 4 bases for V and 4 bases for J; bases not matched to a gene: 11. CDR1 is SGHRS and CDR2 is YFSETQ in the germline V gene. The CDR3: CASSAGGTGVGYEQYF. CDR3 DNA: TGCGCCAGCAGCGCAGGAGGGACAGGGGTAGGGTACGAGCAGTACTTC.

The count of this clone is one. The rearrangement links TRBV6-1 to TRBJ2-5, with 7 positions matching TRBD2. The CDR3 covers 14 residues. Per the germline V gene, CDR1 is MNHNS and CDR2 is SASEGT. V trimming: 1 base; J trimming: 5 bases; junction bases outside the gene matches: 4. The CDR3 is CASSEELSGETQYF. The CDR3, as DNA: TGTGCCAGCAGTGAAGAACTTAGCGGGGAGACCCAGTACTTC.

The chain has TRBV6-5 and TRBJ2-3, with TRBD1 identical over 7 bases. J was trimmed by 10 bases and V by 0 bases; bases with no gene match: 4. From germline, CDR1 is MNHEY and CDR2 SVGAGI. The length of the CDR3 is 13 residues. Here the CDR3 reads CASSYSEGAAQYF. Written as DNA, the CDR3 is TGTGCCAGCAGTTACTCCGAGGGGGCTGCGCAGTATTTT.

V gene TRBV4-1 combines with J gene TRBJ2-3; 8 bases map to TRBD1. The CDR3 length is 16 residues. Germline V gene lookup returns CDR1 MGHRA and CDR2 YSYEKL. Trimming cost V 4 bases and J 2 bases; bases outside gene matches: 8. The CDR3 region has the DNA TGCGCCAGCAGCCTCCAGACAGGGGCTAACACAGATACGCAGTATTTT. Protein: CASSLQTGANTDTQYF.

The chain has TRBV29-1 and TRBJ2-7; no clear D gene. The CDR3 length is 12 residues. The V end was cut by 7 bases, the J end by 2 bases, with 12 bases between. Germline CDR1 SQVTM, CDR2 ANQGSEA. For the CDR3, the DNA is TGCAGCGGCGTAATATATCCCTACGAGCAGTACTTC. Amino acid sequence: CSGVIYPYEQYF.

J is TRBJ2-5 and V is TRBV2; 7 positions match TRBD1. V lost 8 bases and J lost 5; bases outside the gene matches: 8. The CDR3 length is 13 residues. Germline V CDR1 and CDR2: SNHLY, FYNNEI. The DNA of the CDR3 is TGTGCCAGCGTTAGGGGGCTTTGGGAGACCCAGTACTTC. This gives the protein CASVRGLWETQYF.

This clone was picked up a small number of times. This chain joins TRBV25-1 and TRBJ2-1; 9 bases are shared with TRBD2. The V and J ends lost 6 bases and 8 bases, in that order; junction bases with no gene match: 11. Germline CDR1 MGHDK, CDR2 SYGVNS. CDR3 length: 15 amino acids. The CDR3 loop reads CASRAAIAGAHEQFF. CDR3 sequence (DNA): TGTGCCAGCAGGGCAGCGATAGCGGGAGCCCATGAGCAGTTCTTC. The complete variable domain, with remaining parts taken from reference TRBV25-1 and TRBJ2-1, reads EADIYQTPRYLVIGTGKKITLECSQTMGHDKMYWYQQDPGMELHLIHYSYGVNSTEKGDLSSESTVSRIRTEHFPLTLESARPSHTSQYLCASRAAIAGAHEQFFGPGTRLTVL.

CDR3 loop: CASSPGQGGYQPQHF. In DNA, the CDR3 is TGTGCCAGCTCACCGGGACAGGGGGGATATCAGCCCCAGCATTTT. The J gene is TRBJ1-5, the V gene TRBV18; 11 bases fit TRBD1. In germline, CDR1 is KGHSH, CDR2 LQKENI. With 3 bases clipped from V and 5 bases from J, the junction kept 3 bases outside the gene matches. CDR3 length: 15 amino acids.

The V and J genes are TRBV19 and TRBJ2-1; 7 nucleotides line up with TRBD2. V trimming: 1 base; J trimming: 6 bases; junction bases outside the gene matches: 6. CDR3 length: 15 residues. Germline loops: CDR1 LNHDA, CDR2 SQIVND (reference sequence). This CDR3 reads CASSIGAGRINEQFF. CDR3 sequence (DNA): TGTGCCAGTAGTATAGGAGCGGGACGAATCAATGAGCAGTTCTTC.